A single sample gave rise to the 29 T cell receptor beta chains below, sequenced in a study of blood T cell repertoires in COVID-19. Libraries were prepared by immunoSEQ multiplex PCR; TCRdb keeps only in-frame clonotypes and omits some of them. The table shows about 80,000 clones, with approximately 79% occurring only once. Specimen: peripheral blood. The source is a man between 65 and 85 years old with active or convalescent COVID-19.

This clone was observed a handful of times. The rearrangement joins TRBV10-3 to TRBJ1-5; 11 positions match TRBD1. The CDR3 spans 15 residues. The J segment lost 7 bases and the V segment lost 2 bases, leaving 4 bases of the junction unmatched. CDR1 and CDR2 from the germline V gene are ENHRY and SYGVKD. In DNA, the CDR3 is TGTGCCATCAGTGAGGGGACAGGGGGTCGGCAGCCCCAGCATTTT. Translated, it gives CAISEGTGGRQPQHF.

The chain links TRBV28 to TRBJ1-3, with TRBD1 matching over 9 bases. There are 16 residues in the CDR3. Germline trimming cut 4 bases from V and 4 bases from J; bases unmatched to any gene: 8. The V gene's germline CDR1 is MDHEN and CDR2 SYDVKM. CDR3: CASSSPGQGLGNTIYF. CDR3 nucleotides: TGTGCCAGCAGTTCTCCGGGACAGGGCCTCGGAAACACCATATATTTT.

V gene TRBV23-1 combines with J gene TRBJ2-5; 9 nucleotides align to TRBD1. TRBV23-1 is noted as an ORF with a role that remains uncertain. CDR3 size: 14 residues. J gave up 1 base and V 6 bases, and 3 bases lay outside the gene matches. The DNA for the CDR3 is TGCGCCAGCAGAGACAGGGGGAGCCAAGAGACCCAGTACTTC. This codes for CASRDRGSQETQYF.

V is TRBV6-1 and J is TRBJ1-1; D is undetermined. The CDR3 extends over 13 amino acids. Germline assignment: CDR1 MNHNS and CDR2 SASEGT. V shed 0 bases and J shed 7 bases, with 9 bases lying between them. CDR3 amino acids: CASSEAGRSEAFF. DNA of the CDR3: TGTGCCAGCAGTGAAGCGGGGAGGAGTGAAGCTTTCTTT.

The chain joins TRBV7-6 to TRBJ2-2, with D perhaps matching TRBD1 (7 bases). In germline, CDR1 is SGHVS, CDR2 FNYEAQ. Trimming shortened V by 2 bases and J by 4 bases, and 11 bases separated the two germline ends. This CDR3 contains 15 residues. CDR3 sequence reads: CASSLTGEVTGELFF. The CDR3 DNA reads TGTGCCAGCAGCTTAACAGGGGAGGTCACCGGGGAGCTGTTTTTT.

This clone was observed a handful of times. The chain combines TRBV2 with TRBJ1-4; tentatively, D is TRBD1 (6 bases). The CDR3 sequence is 15 residues long. Between the trimmed V and J ends, which lost 7 bases and 3 bases, there was a span of 15 bases. In germline, CDR1 is SNHLY, CDR2 FYNNEI. The CDR3 nucleotides read TGTGCCAGCACCGAAAACAGGGCGGCTAATGAAAAACTGTTTTTT. Its translation is CASTENRAANEKLFF.

The V and J genes are TRBV18 and TRBJ2-7; a weak D match, TRBD1 (6 bases). From germline, CDR1 is KGHSH and CDR2 LQKENI. The V end lost 3 bases, the J end lost 4 bases, and 7 bases lay between the germline ends. This CDR3 is 12 amino acids long. CDR3 DNA: TGTGCCAGCTCACCCACAGGGTACGAGCAGTACTTC. Protein: CASSPTGYEQYF.

The chain is built from TRBV28 and TRBJ2-5; no clear D. CDR1 MDHEN and CDR2 SYDVKM come from the germline V gene. V dropped 7 bases and J dropped 5 bases, with 11 bases sitting between them. The CDR3 loop spans 12 amino acids. The CDR3 sequence is CASNPNRETQYF. DNA for the CDR3: TGTGCCAGCAATCCTAACCGGGAGACCCAGTACTTC.

This chain joins TRBV6-5 and TRBJ1-4, with D maybe TRBD1 (5 bases). This CDR3 has 12 amino acids. V was pared by 6 bases and J by 7 bases, with 9 bases between. The germline V gene has CDR1 MNHEY and CDR2 SVGAGI. In nucleotides, the CDR3 is TGTGCCAGCAGAACCCAGGGTGAAAAACTGTTTTTT. It yields the protein CASRTQGEKLFF.

The CDR3, as DNA: TGTGCCGGACGGGACACCCCGAACACCGGGGAGCTGTTTTTT. This encodes CAGRDTPNTGELFF. This chain links TRBV7-8 with TRBJ2-2, with a possible D match to TRBD1 (6 bases). The V and J ends lost 11 bases and 0 bases respectively, with 13 bases between them. Germline lookup yields CDR1 SGHVS and CDR2 FQNEAQ. CDR3 length: 14 amino acids.

The rearrangement links TRBV18 to TRBJ2-3, with 7 positions matching TRBD1. This CDR3 spans 16 amino acids. Germline loops: CDR1 KGHSH, CDR2 LQKENI. The V and J ends lost 3 bases and 4 bases, in that order; junction bases with no gene match: 10. The CDR3 nucleotides are TGTGCCAGCTCACCGTTTCCCCCAGGGGGTTCAGATACGCAGTATTTT. Amino acids: CASSPFPPGGSDTQYF.

The V gene is TRBV7-9, the J gene TRBJ1-5; TRBD1 might be the D (6 bases). In germline, CDR1 is SEHNR, CDR2 FQNEAQ (reference sequence). The V and J ends lost 8 bases and 5 bases respectively, with 10 bases between them. The CDR3 sequence is 12 residues long. The CDR3 nucleotides read TGTGCCAGCGGTGAGGGGGATCAGCCCCAGCATTTT. This translates into CASGEGDQPQHF.

The V gene is TRBV7-9, the J gene TRBJ1-5; 8 nucleotides line up with TRBD1. The CDR3 totals 13 residues. The V gene end was trimmed by 5 bases and the J gene end by 5 bases; junction bases not matched to a gene: 2. CDR1 and CDR2 from the germline V gene are SEHNR and FQNEAQ (reference sequence). The chain's CDR3 is CASSLQGDQPQHF. DNA of the CDR3: TGTGCCAGCAGCCTACAGGGGGATCAGCCCCAGCATTTT.

V and J are TRBV9 and TRBJ2-5; perhaps TRBD2 as D (7 bases). The V gene's germline CDR1 is SGDLS and CDR2 YYNGEE. The length of the CDR3 is 15 residues. With 1 base removed from V and 3 bases from J, the gap between germline ends came to 13 bases. The CDR3 loop reads CASSVRGAVEETQYF. The CDR3 DNA sequence: TGTGCCAGCAGCGTACGGGGGGCCGTGGAAGAGACCCAGTACTTC.

In its sample, this clone was seen many times. The chain couples TRBV5-4 to TRBJ1-6; no reliable D call. The length of the CDR3 is 14 residues. Germline-derived CDR1 and CDR2 are SGHNT and YYREEE (reference sequence). Trimming stripped 2 bases from V and 3 bases from J, with 6 bases between. DNA for the CDR3: TGTGCCAGCAGCTTAGCAGGCTATAATTCACCCCTCCACTTT. Amino acids: CASSLAGYNSPLHF.

This sequence joins TRBV4-1 and TRBJ1-5; no clear D. The ends were cut back, 0 bases at V and 3 bases at J, with 12 bases in the middle. Germline CDR1 reads MGHRA; CDR2 reads YSYEKL. The CDR3 is 16 amino acids. The CDR3 spells CASSQEWERDNQPQHF. Here the CDR3 DNA reads TGCGCCAGCAGCCAAGAGTGGGAACGGGACAATCAGCCCCAGCATTTT.

Only a few counts were recorded for this clone. This CDR3 is also generated by other DNA sequences in the sample. V is TRBV7-9 and J is TRBJ2-3; D perhaps matches TRBD1 (5 bases). Germline CDR1 SEHNR, CDR2 FQNEAQ (reference sequence). V was shortened by 0 bases and J by 1 base, with 5 bases between the two germline ends. This CDR3 is 14 amino acids long. CDR3 sequence: CASSLAGGTDTQYF. The CDR3, as DNA: TGTGCCAGCAGCTTAGCAGGGGGCACAGATACGCAGTATTTT.

This chain links TRBV24-1 with TRBJ2-3; D is ambiguous. The CDR3 is 13 amino acids. The germline gives CDR1 KGHDR, CDR2 SFDVKD. Trimming pared 4 bases from V and 2 bases from J, leaving 6 bases between. CDR3 DNA: TGTGCCACCAGTGAGCGGAACACAGATACGCAGTATTTT. Its protein is CATSERNTDTQYF.

This chain joins TRBV28 and TRBJ1-5; TRBD1 is a possible D gene (5 bases). Between the trimmed V and J ends, which lost 5 bases and 7 bases, there was a span of 18 bases. CDR3 length: 15 residues. Per the germline V gene, CDR1 is MDHEN and CDR2 is SYDVKM. CDR3 DNA sequence: TGTGCCAGCAGTCAATTAGATTGGGGGGAGCAGCCCCAGCATTTT. Its translation: CASSQLDWGEQPQHF.

This clone came up a few times. The rearrangement uses TRBV5-1 and TRBJ1-1; 8 bases align to TRBD1. Germline assignment: CDR1 SGHRS and CDR2 YFSETQ. The CDR3 has 13 residues. V gave up 6 bases and J gave up 1 base; unmatched junction bases: 2. CDR3 sequence: CASTGTGNTEAFF. CDR3 nucleotide sequence: TGCGCCAGCACCGGGACAGGGAACACTGAAGCTTTCTTT. The full variable domain, with the rest looked up from reference TRBV5-1 and TRBJ1-1, is KAGVTQTPRYLIKTRGQQVTLSCSPISGHRSVSWYQQTPGQGLQFLFEYFSETQRNKGNFPGRFSGRQFSNSRSEMNVSTLELGDSALYLCASTGTGNTEAFFGQGTRLTVV.

V usage is TRBV28 and J usage is TRBJ1-3; possible D gene TRBD1, 5 bases. This CDR3 is 15 amino acids long. Germline CDR1 MDHEN, CDR2 SYDVKM. Trimming shortened V by 0 bases and J by 0 bases, and 6 bases separated the two germline ends. The CDR3 region has the DNA TGTGCCAGCAGTTTATGGCAGGGCTCTGGAAACACCATATATTTT. Translating gives CASSLWQGSGNTIYF.

This clone was seen only a few times. The genes are TRBV9 and TRBJ2-4; D is ambiguous. Germline V gene data show CDR1 as SGDLS and CDR2 as YYNGEE. The V end was cut by 3 bases, the J end by 12 bases, with 22 bases between. This CDR3 has 15 amino acids. The CDR3 bases are TGTGCCAGCAGCGAAAATGGAGAGGAGCCCGACCATCAGTACTTC. Translated: CASSENGEEPDHQYF.

The chain is built from TRBV28 and TRBJ1-5; D uncertain. Germline V gives CDR1 MDHEN, CDR2 SYDVKM. Trimming shortened V by 4 bases and J by 11 bases, and 18 bases separated the two germline ends. This CDR3 contains 14 residues. The DNA for the CDR3 is TGTGCCAGCAGTTCGTCGAGCCTCAGGTGGACCCAGCATTTT. Amino acid sequence: CASSSSSLRWTQHF.

The genes are TRBV5-1 and TRBJ2-7; 7 bases line up with TRBD1. The germline V gene has CDR1 SGHRS and CDR2 YFSETQ. The length of the CDR3 is 14 residues. V was clipped by 2 bases and J by 5 bases; unmatched bases: 7. The CDR3 is CASSLGDRVNEQYF. CDR3 DNA sequence: TGCGCCAGCAGCTTAGGAGACAGGGTCAACGAGCAGTACTTC.

This rearrangement joins TRBV6-5 to TRBJ2-1; the D is unclear. CDR1 is MNHEY, CDR2 SVGAGI, per germline. V was cut by 7 bases and J by 6 bases, with 10 bases left in between. The CDR3 consists of 12 residues. The CDR3 DNA follows: TGTGCCAGCAAAATCTACAGCAATGAGCAGTTCTTC. Encoded protein: CASKIYSNEQFF.

V usage is TRBV6-5 and J usage is TRBJ2-1, with TRBD1 matching 7 bases. V trimming: 8 bases; J trimming: 10 bases; junction bases outside the gene matches: 11. The CDR3 spans 13 residues. The germline V gene encodes CDR1 MNHEY and CDR2 SVGAGI. CDR3 sequence: CASFLPGQQEQFF. As DNA, the CDR3 is TGTGCCAGCTTCCTACCGGGACAGCAAGAGCAGTTCTTC.

The table lists this clone with a count of one. The V call is TRBV10-1, the J call TRBJ2-5, with 10 bases that match TRBD2. The CDR3 is 16 amino acids. Germline loops: CDR1 WNHNN, CDR2 SYGVQD (reference sequence). V lost 3 bases and J lost 3; bases outside the gene matches: 7. In DNA form, the CDR3 reads TGCGCCAGCAGTGAAACTAGCGGGGAGGGAAAAGAGACCCAGTACTTC. Protein: CASSETSGEGKETQYF.

This clone was picked up a small number of times. This sequence joins TRBV4-2 and TRBJ1-1; D not certain. V was cut by 1 base and J by 5 bases, with 17 bases left in between. Germline CDR1 reads LGHNA; CDR2 reads YNFKEQ. The CDR3 extends over 16 amino acids. The CDR3 is CASSQGMARAETEAFF. CDR3 coding DNA: TGTGCCAGCAGCCAAGGGATGGCCCGCGCGGAAACTGAAGCTTTCTTT.

This rearrangement joins TRBV11-2 to TRBJ2-1; 8 nucleotides line up with TRBD2. Germline CDR1 and CDR2: SGHAT and FQNNGV. The CDR3 is 15 amino acids. Germline trimming cut 2 bases from V and 7 bases from J; bases unmatched to any gene: 7. Here the CDR3 DNA reads TGTGCCAGCAGCTTAACGGGGGGGCCGTCAAATGAGCAGTTCTTC. It translates to CASSLTGGPSNEQFF.